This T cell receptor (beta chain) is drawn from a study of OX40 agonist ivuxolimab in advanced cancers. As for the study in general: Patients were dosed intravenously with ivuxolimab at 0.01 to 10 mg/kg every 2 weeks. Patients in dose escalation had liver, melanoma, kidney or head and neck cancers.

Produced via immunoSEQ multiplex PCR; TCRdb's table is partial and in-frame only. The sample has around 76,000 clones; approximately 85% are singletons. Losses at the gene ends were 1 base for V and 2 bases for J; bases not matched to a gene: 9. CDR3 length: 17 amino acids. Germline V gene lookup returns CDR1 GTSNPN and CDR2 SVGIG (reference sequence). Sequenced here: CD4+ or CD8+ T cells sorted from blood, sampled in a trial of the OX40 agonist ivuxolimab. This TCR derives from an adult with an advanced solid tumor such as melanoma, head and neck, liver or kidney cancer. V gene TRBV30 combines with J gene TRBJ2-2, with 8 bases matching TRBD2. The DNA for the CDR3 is TGTGCCTGGAGTGAGCTTCGGGGGGGCACTAACACCGGGGAGCTGTTTTTT. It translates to CAWSELRGGTNTGELFF.